The 13 T cell receptor beta chains below all came from one sample that was sequenced in a study of blood T cell repertoires in COVID-19. Using immunoSEQ multiplex PCR, the repertoire was profiled, and TCRdb retains in-frame clones only, with some absent. Of roughly 59,000 clones detected, 76% appear once; the ten largest clones hold 6.4%. Input material: peripheral blood. The receptors stem from a woman aged 45-59 years with active or convalescent COVID-19.

The rearrangement links TRBV2 to TRBJ2-2, with 9 bases matching TRBD1. Germline lookup yields CDR1 SNHLY and CDR2 FYNNEI. V shed 10 bases and J 6 bases; nucleotides not matched to a gene: 6. The CDR3 is made up of 13 amino acids. In nucleotides, the CDR3 is TGTGCCACGGGACAGGGTGGCGCCGGGGAGCTGTTTTTT. Translated, it gives CATGQGGAGELFF.

The chain is built from TRBV6-4 and TRBJ1-2; D gene ambiguous. CDR1 and CDR2 from the germline V gene are MRHNA and SNTAGT. The CDR3 is made up of 13 amino acids. Trimming stripped 5 bases from V and 3 bases from J, with 10 bases between. The CDR3 loop is CASSPGSYYGYTF. DNA of the CDR3: TGTGCCAGCAGTCCCGGGTCTTACTATGGCTACACCTTC.

This clone was seen a handful of times. This rearrangement joins TRBV29-1 to TRBJ1-1; maybe TRBD1 (5 bases). The CDR3 spans 13 residues. With 4 bases removed from V and 5 bases from J, the gap between germline ends came to 14 bases. Germline V CDR1 and CDR2: SQVTM, ANQGSEA. The CDR3 coding sequence is TGCAGCGTTGCCACGGGGGGGAGGACTGAAGCTTTCTTT. As protein: CSVATGGRTEAFF.

The gene calls are TRBV2 and TRBJ2-7; 7 bases match TRBD2. V trimming: 8 bases; J trimming: 3 bases; junction bases outside the gene matches: 10. CDR3 length equals 14 residues. Germline V gene sequence: CDR1 SNHLY, CDR2 FYNNEI. The CDR3 DNA reads TGTGCCAGCCGTCAACTGGGGGGGGGCTACGAGCAGTACTTC. The encoded protein is CASRQLGGGYEQYF.

The chain joins TRBV14 to TRBJ2-7; 8 positions match TRBD2. Germline V gene sequence: CDR1 SGHDN, CDR2 FVKESK. V was pared by 3 bases and J by 6 bases, with 10 bases of the junction left unmatched. There are 15 residues in the CDR3. CDR3 coding DNA: TGTGCCAGCAGCCATGCGGGACTAGGCGCCTTCGAGCAGTACTTC. This sequence encodes CASSHAGLGAFEQYF.

The V call is TRBV3-1 (or the pseudogene TRBV3-2), the J call TRBJ2-7; the match to TRBD2 covers 15 bases. V shed 1 base and J 3 bases; nucleotides not matched to a gene: 4. This CDR3 spans 17 amino acids. CDR1 LGHDT and CDR2 YNNKEL come from the germline V gene (reference sequence). CDR3 nucleotides: TGTGCCAGCAGCCAAGTCCCGGGACTAGCGGGGGGCTACGAGCAGTACTTC. Its translation: CASSQVPGLAGGYEQYF.

V usage is TRBV4-3 and J usage is TRBJ2-3; TRBD1 matches at 10 bases. V shed 4 bases and J 5 bases; nucleotides not matched to a gene: 3. Germline assignment: CDR1 LGHNA and CDR2 YSLEER. The CDR3 is made up of 14 amino acids. In DNA form, the CDR3 reads TGCGCCAGCAGCCCCGGACAGGGGGAAGATACGCAGTATTTT. Translation: CASSPGQGEDTQYF.

This chain joins TRBV19 and TRBJ1-5; possible D gene TRBD1, 6 bases. V was pared by 3 bases and J by 0 bases, with 12 bases between. This CDR3 region has 16 residues. Germline loops: CDR1 LNHDA, CDR2 SQIVND (reference sequence). The CDR3 DNA follows: TGTGCCAGTAGTATTCCCGGGACACTTAGCAATCAGCCCCAGCATTTT. It is translated as CASSIPGTLSNQPQHF.

The chain recombines TRBV4-1 with TRBJ2-5, with a tentative D call TRBD1 (6 bases). CDR3 length equals 17 residues. CDR1 and CDR2 from the germline V gene are MGHRA and YSYEKL. Trimming shortened V by 3 bases and J by 2 bases, and 19 bases separated the two germline ends. Here the CDR3 reads CASSHAAAGARQETQYF. The CDR3 coding sequence is TGCGCCAGCAGCCATGCCGCAGCAGGGGCGCGGCAAGAGACCCAGTACTTC.

V is TRBV9 and J is TRBJ2-7; D may be TRBD2 (6 bases). The CDR3 covers 15 residues. Between the trimmed V and J ends, which lost 0 bases and 3 bases, there was a span of 13 bases. From germline, CDR1 is SGDLS and CDR2 YYNGEE. The CDR3 DNA follows: TGTGCCAGCAGCGTAGGGGACGGGAGTGGCTACGAGCAGTACTTC. It encodes CASSVGDGSGYEQYF.

CDR3 sequence: CASSQVPTGAYNEQFF. The CDR3 bases are TGCGCCAGCAGCCAAGTCCCGACAGGGGCCTACAATGAGCAGTTCTTC. V gene TRBV4-1 combines with J gene TRBJ2-1, with TRBD1 identical over 8 bases. The CDR3 totals 16 residues. Losses at the gene ends were 1 base for V and 2 bases for J; bases not matched to a gene: 4. Per the germline V gene, CDR1 is MGHRA and CDR2 is YSYEKL.

This chain joins TRBV7-2 and TRBJ1-2, with a tentative D call TRBD1 (6 bases). V was trimmed by 3 bases and J by 0 bases, leaving 17 bases between them. The germline gives CDR1 SGHTA, CDR2 FQGNSA. The CDR3 has 17 amino acids. The CDR3 loop reads CASSFRTATITNYGYTF. The DNA of the CDR3 is TGTGCCAGCAGCTTTCGGACAGCAACTATCACTAACTATGGCTACACCTTC.

The chain combines TRBV12-2 with TRBJ2-2; the table's D call, TRBD1, was not checked against the DNA. TRBV12-2 is deemed a pseudogene. The CDR3 runs 18 residues. CDR3 in amino acids: CASRLPWTGPPNTGELFF. For the CDR3, the DNA is TGTGCAAGTCGCTTACCTTGGACAGGGCCACCGAACACCGGGGAGCTGTTTTTT.